This T cell receptor (beta chain) was documented in a study of regulatory T cells in long-lasting Graves disease. As for time point: newly diagnosed GD, antithyroid drugs for less than 3 months. Isolated PBMC RNA provided the starting material for the TCR library. Those enrolled as patients came out of an endocrinology department in Xi'an, China. Germline assignment: CDR1 SQVTM and CDR2 ANQGSEA. The CDR3 runs 12 residues. V lost 4 bases and J 5 bases, leaving 8 bases between the germline ends. This clonotype was seen at least ten times. Its target is not known. CDR3-region Arm-PCR and iRepertoire HTBI primers produced the TCR beta libraries. MiXCR, applied by TCRdb to the multiplex PCR reads, yields one record per CDR3 protein. The sample shows under 400,000 distinct CDR3 sequences, around 17% of them seen only once. General study points: It was in persistent disease that TRBV28, TRBJ1-2 and TRBJ2-5 were favored. The study examined only peripheral blood, not thyroid tissue.

These data are also associated with another study on T cells in Graves' hyperthyroidism and ophthalmopathy. That work states: Patients were excluded for uncontrolled infection, other autoimmune disease, pregnancy or lactation.

The chain is built from TRBV29-1 and TRBJ2-2; D unresolved. The source was peripheral blood mononuclear cells (PBMCs), collected at new diagnosis, from a patient treated with antithyroid drugs. The TCR originated in a man between 40 and 49 years old with Graves disease. CDR3 in amino acids: CSVGSFTGELFF. Written as DNA, the CDR3 is TGCAGCGTTGGTAGTTTTACCGGGGAGCTGTTTTTT.